The present T cell receptor beta chain was sequenced within a study of shared T cell receptors in the human thymus. Germline CDR1 and CDR2: SGHTA and FQGNSA. There are 16 residues in the CDR3. The V gene end was trimmed by 0 bases and the J gene end by 3 bases; junction bases not matched to a gene: 4. TCRdb's table, derived via immunoSEQ multiplex PCR, lists solely in-frame clones and lacks some. The data contain hundreds of thousands of clones, 75% to 80% of them singletons. This clone has only a few counts. These data were also reused for a study on human thymus T cells. From that second work: What related research reported was that thymic repertoires overlapped highly among unrelated individuals.

This rearrangement joins TRBV7-2 to TRBJ1-4, with 7 bases aligning to TRBD1. The clonotype originates from a boy younger than two with a congenital heart defect. The sample was thymocytes. The CDR3 DNA sequence: TGTGCCAGCAGCTTAGCGAAGACAGGGCCTAATGAAAAACTGTTTTTT. The encoded protein is CASSLAKTGPNEKLFF.